This TCR beta chain came from a study of response to subunit inactivated influenza vaccine. Study-level results: It was the authors' suggestion that each seasonal influenza vaccination recruits few new T cells.

In the case of this clonotype: What it binds is unknown.

This CDR3 contains 14 residues. The V and J ends lost 0 bases and 1 base respectively, with 9 bases between them. Germline CDR1 is DFQATT and CDR2 is SNEGSKA (reference sequence). Each CDR3 protein is one row after TCRdb ran MiXCR on the RT-PCR reads. The top ten hold approximately 2% of the sample, which has about 520,000 distinct CDR3 sequences, over 25% seen once. The TCR originated in a man over 45 who received an inactivated influenza vaccine. Sample: CD4+ T cells sorted from PBMCs, taken about 5 days after vaccination. J is TRBJ1-1 and V is TRBV20-1, with unresolved D. The CDR3 loop reads CSAREATANTEAFF. In DNA, the CDR3 is TGCAGTGCTAGAGAGGCAACAGCGAACACTGAAGCTTTCTTT.